The TCR beta chain described here comes from a study of technical replicates of blood from several donors. This CDR3 is 14 amino acids long. Trimming cost V 4 bases and J 7 bases, with 17 bases left between them. CDR1 and CDR2 (germline): SGDLS, YYNGEE. The protocol was immunoSEQ multiplex PCR, while the TCRdb copy is restricted to in-frame clones and leaves out a portion. The sample lists over 85,000 clones, roughly 94% occurring once. This receptor was obtained from a human donor in good health. Sequences were obtained from T cells isolated from PBMCs. The V call is TRBV9, the J call TRBJ1-1; maybe TRBD1 (5 bases). CDR3 sequence (DNA): TGTGCCAGCAGCCCTCTAGGGGTGGTTGGTGAAGCTTTCTTT. Its protein is CASSPLGVVGEAFF.